This TCR beta chain came from a study of blood T cell repertoires in COVID-19. Participants were placed into cohorts based on the clinical history they reported. V was clipped by 1 base and J by 0 bases, with 6 bases between them. The V gene's germline CDR1 is LGHDT and CDR2 YNNKEL (reference sequence). The CDR3 runs 14 residues. In the original workflow: For nucleated cells, counts were estimated from reference gene primer amplification. Generated by immunoSEQ multiplex PCR, the TCRdb table keeps only in-frame clones and is missing some. V, J and clone size are those of that table, while D and trimming were read from the DNA. The sample holds about half a million clones, around 85% seen once.

Sequencing was performed on PBMCs or T cells enriched from blood (not recorded which). The receptor comes from a woman aged 55-70 years who had recovered from COVID-19. The V gene is TRBV3-1 (or the pseudogene TRBV3-2), the J gene TRBJ1-2; TRBD1 might be the D (5 bases). CDR3 in DNA: TGTGCCAGCAGCCAAGGGGGCCCTAACTATGGCTACACCTTC. Translating it yields CASSQGGPNYGYTF.